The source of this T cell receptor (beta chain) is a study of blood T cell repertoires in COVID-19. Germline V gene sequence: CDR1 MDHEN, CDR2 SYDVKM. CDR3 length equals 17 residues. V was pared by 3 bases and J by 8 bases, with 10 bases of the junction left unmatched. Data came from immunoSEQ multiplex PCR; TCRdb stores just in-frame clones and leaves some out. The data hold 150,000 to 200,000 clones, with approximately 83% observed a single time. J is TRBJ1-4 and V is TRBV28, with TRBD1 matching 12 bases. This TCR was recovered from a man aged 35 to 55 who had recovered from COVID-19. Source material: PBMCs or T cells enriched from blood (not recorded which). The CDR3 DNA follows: TGTGCCAGCAGTTTCCGTACCTCCGGGACAGGGGGCGAAAAACTGTTTTTT. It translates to CASSFRTSGTGGEKLFF.